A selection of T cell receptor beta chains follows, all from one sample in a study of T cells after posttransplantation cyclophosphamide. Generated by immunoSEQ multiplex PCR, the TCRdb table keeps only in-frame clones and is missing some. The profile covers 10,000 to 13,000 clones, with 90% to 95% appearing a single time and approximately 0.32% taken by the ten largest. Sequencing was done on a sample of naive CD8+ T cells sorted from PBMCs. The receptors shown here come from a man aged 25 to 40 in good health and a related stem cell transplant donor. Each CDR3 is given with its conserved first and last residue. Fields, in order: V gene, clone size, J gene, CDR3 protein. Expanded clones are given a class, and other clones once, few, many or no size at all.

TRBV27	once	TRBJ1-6	CASSPQLMTGHNSPLHF
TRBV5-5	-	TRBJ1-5	CASGEALKPQHF
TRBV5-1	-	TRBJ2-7	CASSFRQDPSYEQYF
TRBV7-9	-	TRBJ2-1	CASRASGGYNEQFF
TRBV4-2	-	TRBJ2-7	CASSGSGVGEQYF
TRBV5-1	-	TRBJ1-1	CASSQVNGPEAFF
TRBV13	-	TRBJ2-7	CASRNSQGTDEQYF
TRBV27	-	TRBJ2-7	CASSGQANSYEQYF
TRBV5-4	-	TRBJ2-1	CASSHTGGAVNEQFF
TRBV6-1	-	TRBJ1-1	CASSDPPGTEAFF
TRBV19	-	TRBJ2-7	CASRNGGSYEQYF
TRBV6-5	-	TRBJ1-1	CASSWDRAGTEAFF
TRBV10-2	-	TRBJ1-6	CASRDDRDPVSPLHF
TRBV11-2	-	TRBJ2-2	CASSSRTSGGELFF
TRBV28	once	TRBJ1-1	CASRLTGNTEAFF
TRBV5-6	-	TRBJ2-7	CASSLAGPYEQYF
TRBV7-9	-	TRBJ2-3	CASSTSSTDTQYF
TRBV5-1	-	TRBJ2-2	CASSLTGYTGELFF
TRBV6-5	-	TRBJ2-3	CASSYSSQDTQYF
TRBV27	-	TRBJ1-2	CASSPGQAGYGYTF
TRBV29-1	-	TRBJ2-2	CSVETGNTGELFF
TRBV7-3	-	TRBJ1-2	CASSSETGARGYTF
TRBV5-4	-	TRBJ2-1	CASSLMERGANEQFF
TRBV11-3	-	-	CASSAETGGHEQYF
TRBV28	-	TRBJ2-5	CASRLWAAGQETQYF
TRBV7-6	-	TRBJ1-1	CASSLSGTGALNTEAFF
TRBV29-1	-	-	CSVEDRGSEQYF
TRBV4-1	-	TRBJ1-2	CASSPSGSGTDLTTF
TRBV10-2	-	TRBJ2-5	CASRAGETQYF
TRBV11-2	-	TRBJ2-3	CASSLKLAGGITDTQYF
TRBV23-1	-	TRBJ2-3	CASSPAGTADGRNTQYF
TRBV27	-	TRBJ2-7	CASSKSGTGAYEQYF
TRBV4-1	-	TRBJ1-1	CASSHGQGNTEAFF